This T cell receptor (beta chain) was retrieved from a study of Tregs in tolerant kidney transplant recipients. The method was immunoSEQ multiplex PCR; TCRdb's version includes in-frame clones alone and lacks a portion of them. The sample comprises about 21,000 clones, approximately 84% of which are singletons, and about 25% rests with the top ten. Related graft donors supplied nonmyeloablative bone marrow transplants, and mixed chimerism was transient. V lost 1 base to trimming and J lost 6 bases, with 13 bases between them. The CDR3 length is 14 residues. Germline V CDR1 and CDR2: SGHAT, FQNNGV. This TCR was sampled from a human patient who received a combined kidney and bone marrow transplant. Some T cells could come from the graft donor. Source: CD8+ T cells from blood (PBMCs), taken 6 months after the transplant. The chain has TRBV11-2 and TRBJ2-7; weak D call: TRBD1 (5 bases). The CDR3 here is CASSLAGPQVEQYF. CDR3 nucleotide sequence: TGTGCCAGCAGCTTAGCAGGGCCCCAAGTCGAGCAGTACTTC. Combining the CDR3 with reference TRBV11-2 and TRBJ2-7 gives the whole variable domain EAGVAQSPRYKIIEKRQSVAFWCNPISGHATLYWYQQILGQGPKLLIQFQNNGVVDDSQLPKDRFSAERLKGVDSTLKIQPAKLEDSAVYLCASSLAGPQVEQYFGPGTRLTVT.